Presented here are 9 T cell receptor beta chains from one specimen sequenced in a study of CD8+ T cells in alopecia areata. The authors extracted RNA and reverse transcribed it into cDNA as the sequencing template. Here immunoSEQ multiplex PCR was the method, and the copy in TCRdb shows in-frame clones only, minus some. The profile shows 90,000 to 130,000 clones, under 60% of them singletons. The treatment denotes: oral pan-JAK inhibitor, 5-10 mg twice daily. Sample: CD8+ T cells sorted from blood, taken at week 24, from a patient treated with tofacitinib. Every receptor here comes from a human donor with alopecia areata.

V usage is TRBV4-1 and J usage is TRBJ1-1; TRBD1 is a possible D gene (6 bases). This CDR3 region has 13 residues. V was shortened by 1 base and J by 7 bases, with 10 bases between the two germline ends. CDR1 and CDR2 from the germline V gene are MGHRA and YSYEKL. The chain's CDR3 is CASSQVGTFEAFF. For the CDR3, the DNA is TGCGCCAGCAGCCAAGTTGGGACATTTGAAGCTTTCTTT.

In its sample, this clone was seen once. The chain employs TRBV5-4 and TRBJ1-1; D unresolved. The germline gives CDR1 SGHNT, CDR2 YYREEE (reference sequence). CDR3 length equals 14 residues. Trimming stripped 3 bases from V and 4 bases from J, with 13 bases between. CDR3 loop: CASSSLDQLTEAFF. The CDR3 DNA reads TGTGCCAGCAGCTCCTTGGACCAGCTCACTGAAGCTTTCTTT.

The rearrangement joins TRBV7-9 to TRBJ2-3, with 9 bases aligning to TRBD2. The germline gives CDR1 SEHNR, CDR2 FQNEAQ (reference sequence). The CDR3 spans 16 residues. V dropped 5 bases and J dropped 3; count of bases not matched to a gene: 9. The CDR3, as DNA: TGTGCCAGCAGCCCGAGACTAGCGGAACAAACAGATACGCAGTATTTT. It specifies CASSPRLAEQTDTQYF. Looking up the rest from reference TRBV7-9 and TRBJ2-3 gives the full variable domain: DTGVSQNPRHKITKRGQNVTFRCDPISEHNRLYWYRQTLGQGPEFLTYFQNEAQLEKSRLLSDRFSAERPKGSFSTLEIQRTEQGDSAMYLCASSPRLAEQTDTQYFGPGTRLTVL.

This chain joins TRBV4-1 and TRBJ1-6; TRBD1 matches 7 bases. The CDR3 contains 16 residues. Trimming took 3 bases from V and 4 from J; bases not matched to a gene: 6. The germline V gene encodes CDR1 MGHRA and CDR2 YSYEKL. The CDR3 coding sequence is TGCGCCAGCAGCCAGAATGGACAGGCTTATAATTCACCCCTCCACTTT. Its protein product is CASSQNGQAYNSPLHF.

The J gene is TRBJ2-5, the V gene TRBV30, with TRBD1 matching 8 bases. V was pared by 3 bases and J by 5 bases, with 14 bases of the junction left unmatched. The CDR3 has 16 amino acids. Germline V lookup: CDR1 GTSNPN, CDR2 SVGIG (reference sequence). The DNA for the CDR3 is TGTGCCTGGAGCGAAGGAAGGACAGGGCTGTCGGAGACCCAGTACTTC. Translation gives CAWSEGRTGLSETQYF.

The chain is built from TRBV7-9 and TRBJ2-1; TRBD1 agrees at 8 bases. This CDR3 is 16 amino acids long. Trimming cost V 2 bases and J 6 bases; bases outside gene matches: 9. Germline V lookup: CDR1 SEHNR, CDR2 FQNEAQ (reference sequence). The CDR3 reads CASSLSDREVRNEQFF. For the CDR3, the DNA is TGTGCCAGCAGCTTATCGGACAGGGAGGTTCGCAATGAGCAGTTCTTC. The entire variable domain, with the rest obtained from reference TRBV7-9 and TRBJ2-1, is as follows: DTGVSQNPRHKITKRGQNVTFRCDPISEHNRLYWYRQTLGQGPEFLTYFQNEAQLEKSRLLSDRFSAERPKGSFSTLEIQRTEQGDSAMYLCASSLSDREVRNEQFFGPGTRLTVL.

In this sample, this clone turned up a few times. V and J are TRBV30 and TRBJ2-7; D is ambiguous. V lost 5 bases, J lost 4 bases, and 6 bases lay in between. This CDR3 region has 10 residues. Germline CDR1 is GTSNPN and CDR2 is SVGIG (reference sequence). DNA of the CDR3: TGTGCCTGGGGCTTATACGAGCAGTACTTC. Encoded protein: CAWGLYEQYF.

The chain recombines TRBV7-9 with TRBJ1-1; the D gene is possibly TRBD1 (6 bases). Germline CDR1 reads SEHNR; CDR2 reads FQNEAQ (reference sequence). This CDR3 is built from 14 residues. Trimming left V 5 bases short and J 5 bases short, with 15 bases between. CDR3 in amino acids: CASSAEGERTEAFF. CDR3 DNA sequence: TGTGCCAGCAGCGCAGAGGGGGAACGAACTGAAGCTTTCTTT.

This clone occurred many times. V and J are TRBV4-1 and TRBJ1-2; 7 bases agree with TRBD1. CDR3 size: 14 residues. Germline lookup yields CDR1 MGHRA and CDR2 YSYEKL. After removal of 5 bases from V and 3 bases from J, the junction contained 6 bases not matched to a gene. CDR3 DNA sequence: TGCGCCAGCAGCGAAGTCGGGACAGACTATGGCTACACCTTC. Residues: CASSEVGTDYGYTF.